This TCR beta chain is drawn from a study of blood T cell repertoires in COVID-19. Generated by immunoSEQ multiplex PCR, the TCRdb table keeps only in-frame clones and is missing some. The table lists around 160,000 clones, roughly 90% of them singletons. The CDR3 runs to 14 residues. Germline V CDR1 and CDR2: SGHRS, YFSETQ. The V segment lost 3 bases and the J segment 3 bases; nucleotides outside the gene matches: 5. Sample: PBMCs or T cells enriched from blood (not recorded which). The sequence was obtained from a woman younger than 45 with acute COVID-19. The chain is built from TRBV5-1 and TRBJ2-7, with 8 bases that match TRBD1. In nucleotides, the CDR3 is TGCGCCAGCAGCTACGACAGGGGCGGCTACGAGCAGTACTTC. Its translation is CASSYDRGGYEQYF.